The 8 T cell receptor beta chains below all came from one sample that was sequenced in a study of type 1 and type 2 diabetes patients. Genomic DNA was the PCR template. A primer set of 30 forward and 13 reverse primers amplified the CDR3. TCRdb re-called the multiplex PCR reads through MiXCR, storing one row per CDR3 protein. The profile covers about 290,000 distinct CDR3 sequences, with around 47% appearing a single time and roughly 13% taken by the ten largest. Specimen: peripheral blood mononuclear cells (PBMCs). The receptors were sampled from a man between 18 and 35 years old with type 2 diabetes.

In its sample, this clonotype was seen a few times. The gene calls are TRBV5-5 and TRBJ1-2, with 8 bases fitting TRBD1. J lost 4 bases, V lost 0 bases, and 5 bases had no gene match. CDR1 and CDR2 (germline): SGHKS, YYEKEE (reference sequence). The CDR3 is made up of 15 amino acids. The CDR3 protein is CASSLAGGEGYGYTF. CDR3 nucleotides: TGTGCCAGCAGCTTGGCAGGGGGCGAAGGCTATGGCTACACCTTC.

The rearrangement joins TRBV12-3 or TRBV12-4 to TRBJ2-5; D not certain. Trimming took off 2 bases at V and 5 bases at J, with 15 bases between the two ends. There are 15 residues in the CDR3. The CDR3 here is CASSLPRAMPETQYF. CDR3 DNA: TGTGCCAGCAGTTTACCCCGGGCTATGCCGGAGACCCAGTACTTC.

This clonotype has a handful of counts. V and J are TRBV30 and TRBJ1-2, with TRBD1 identical over 9 bases. V trimming: 5 bases; J trimming: 4 bases; junction bases outside the gene matches: 5. The germline CDR1 and CDR2 sequences are GTSNPN and SVGIG (reference sequence). This CDR3 contains 13 residues. The CDR3 nucleotides read TGTGCCTGGGGACAGGGGAAGATCTATGGCTACACCTTC. This codes for CAWGQGKIYGYTF.

The chain carries TRBV12-3 or TRBV12-4 and TRBJ1-6; maybe TRBD1 (5 bases). The CDR3 length is 14 residues. V was trimmed by 2 bases and J by 10 bases, leaving 12 bases between them. CDR3 in amino acids: CASSLLGEGSPLHF. The CDR3 DNA reads as TGTGCCAGCAGTTTATTGGGGGAGGGGTCACCCCTCCACTTT.

The table lists this clonotype with a few counts. The chain recombines TRBV2 with TRBJ2-1; TRBD2 agrees at 13 bases. With 3 bases clipped from V and 10 bases from J, the junction kept 6 bases outside the gene matches. The germline V gene has CDR1 SNHLY and CDR2 FYNNEI. This CDR3 comprises 15 residues. The chain's CDR3 is CASSDPGLAGVEQFF. The CDR3 DNA sequence: TGTGCCAGCAGTGACCCCGGACTAGCGGGAGTGGAGCAGTTCTTC.

In this sample, this clonotype turned up a few times. The rearrangement uses TRBV20-1 and TRBJ2-1, with 9 bases lining up with TRBD1. Germline V CDR1 and CDR2: DFQATT, SNEGSKA (reference sequence). The CDR3 contains 12 residues. The J segment lost 12 bases and the V segment lost 1 base, leaving 4 bases of the junction unmatched. The CDR3 region is CSARVMDRGQFF. The CDR3 nucleotides are TGCAGTGCTAGAGTAATGGACAGGGGGCAGTTCTTC.

This clonotype was counted a single time. This chain uses TRBV13 with TRBJ1-6, with TRBD1 matching 7 bases. Looked up from germline, CDR1 is PRHDT and CDR2 is FYEKMQ (reference sequence). V shed 6 bases and J 6 bases; nucleotides not matched to a gene: 8. This CDR3 comprises 15 residues. This CDR3 reads CASSDDRARNSPLHF. The CDR3 bases are TGTGCCAGCAGTGATGACAGGGCCCGTAATTCACCCCTCCACTTT.

The DNA of the CDR3 is TGTGCCAGCAGGCCGGGACAGGGGAGTGAAAAACTGTTTTTT. It yields the protein CASRPGQGSEKLFF. This chain joins TRBV2 and TRBJ1-4; 10 positions agree with TRBD1. The junction had 5 bases not matched to a gene; V was cut back by 6 bases and J by 7 bases. Germline-derived CDR1 and CDR2 are SNHLY and FYNNEI. The CDR3 length is 14 residues.